This TCR beta chain was captured by sequencing in a study of blood T cell repertoires in COVID-19. Study information: Spain, Italy and the United States supplied samples that represented acute and convalescent COVID-19. PBMCs, B-cell-depleted T cells, or T cells were the source of the cDNA or gDNA that made up the material.

V dropped 7 bases and J dropped 1 base, with 8 bases sitting between them. The CDR3 contains 11 residues. Per the germline V gene, CDR1 is SQVTM and CDR2 is ANQGSEA. In the original analysis: Estimated nucleated cell counts came from reference gene primer amplification. Produced via immunoSEQ multiplex PCR; TCRdb's table is partial and in-frame only. The V and J calls and clone size are taken from that table; D and trimming were inferred from the DNA. Of over 15,000 clones in the sample, 70% to 90% were seen once. This receptor was obtained from a man aged 65-85 years in a cohort sampled during active COVID-19. Sequenced input: peripheral blood. This chain connects TRBV29-1 to TRBJ2-7, with a tentative D call TRBD2 (6 bases). The CDR3 spells CSGGTSYEQYF. In DNA, the CDR3 is TGCAGCGGTGGGACTTCCTACGAGCAGTACTTC.